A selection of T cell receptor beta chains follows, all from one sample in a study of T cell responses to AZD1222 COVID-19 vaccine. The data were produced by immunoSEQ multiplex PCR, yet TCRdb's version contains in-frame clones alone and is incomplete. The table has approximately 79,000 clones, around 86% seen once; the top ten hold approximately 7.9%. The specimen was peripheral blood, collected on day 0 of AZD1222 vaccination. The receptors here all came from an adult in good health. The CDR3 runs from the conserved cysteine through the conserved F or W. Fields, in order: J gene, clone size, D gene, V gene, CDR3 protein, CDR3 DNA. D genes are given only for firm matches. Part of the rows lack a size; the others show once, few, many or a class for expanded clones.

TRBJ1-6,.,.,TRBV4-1,CASSLRTGGNSPLHF,TGCGCCAGCAGCCTTCGGACGGGCGGGAATTCACCCCTCCACTTT
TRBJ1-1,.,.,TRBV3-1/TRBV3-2,CASSQGTEAFF,TGTGCCAGCAGCCAGGGCACTGAAGCTTTCTTT
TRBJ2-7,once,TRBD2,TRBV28,CASPPSLAGGSYEQYF,TGTGCCAGCCCTCCGTCGCTAGCGGGAGGATCGTACGAGCAGTACTTC
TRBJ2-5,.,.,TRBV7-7,CASSPTRTNEETQYF,TGTGCCAGCAGCCCGACGAGGACAAACGAAGAGACCCAGTACTTC
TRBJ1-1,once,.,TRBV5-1,CASSRGDGENTEAFF,TGCGCCAGCAGCCGGGGGGACGGGGAGAACACTGAAGCTTTCTTT
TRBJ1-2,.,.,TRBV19,CASSIGSTYGYTF,TGTGCCAGTAGTATAGGGTCAACTTATGGCTACACCTTC
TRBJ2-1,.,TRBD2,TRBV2,CASSSLTSGVYNEQFF,TGTGCCAGCAGCTCACTGACTAGCGGGGTTTACAATGAGCAGTTCTTC
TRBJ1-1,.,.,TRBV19,CASRRKADTEAFF,TGTGCCAGTAGGAGGAAGGCGGACACTGAAGCTTTCTTT
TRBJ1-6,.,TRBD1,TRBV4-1,CASSHLDRDSPLHF,TGCGCCAGCAGCCACCTAGACAGGGATTCACCCCTCCACTTT
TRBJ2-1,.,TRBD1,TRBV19,CASSIWGQISYNEQFF,TGTGCCAGTAGTATATGGGGACAGATCTCCTACAATGAGCAGTTCTTC
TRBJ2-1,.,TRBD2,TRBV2,CASSDWGRAENNEQFF,TGTGCCAGCAGTGATTGGGGGAGGGCCGAAAACAATGAGCAGTTCTTC